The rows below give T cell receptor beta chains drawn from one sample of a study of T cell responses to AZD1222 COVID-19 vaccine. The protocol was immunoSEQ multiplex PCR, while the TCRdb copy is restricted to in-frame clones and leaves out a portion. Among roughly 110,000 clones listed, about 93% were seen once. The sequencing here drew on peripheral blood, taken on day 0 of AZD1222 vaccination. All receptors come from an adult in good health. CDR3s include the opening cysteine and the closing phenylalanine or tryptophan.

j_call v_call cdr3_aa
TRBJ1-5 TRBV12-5 CASGLVRGTGLGHQPQHF
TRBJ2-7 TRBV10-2 CASSESGQANEQYF
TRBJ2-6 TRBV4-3 CASSQEVTFSSGANVLTF
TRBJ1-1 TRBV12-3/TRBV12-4 CASKSPTGTEAFF
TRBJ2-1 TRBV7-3 CASSLTGSSYNEQFF
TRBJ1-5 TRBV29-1 CSVVLELDQPQHF
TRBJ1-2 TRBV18 CASSPPGARFTNYGYTF
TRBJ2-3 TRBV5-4 CASSLGTFTDTQYF
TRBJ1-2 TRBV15 CATSRRGVPGDYGYTF
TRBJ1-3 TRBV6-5 CASSPDRWIGNTIYF
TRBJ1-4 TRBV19 CASDDSGGRGSKLFF
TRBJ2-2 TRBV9 CASSVGTYTGELFF
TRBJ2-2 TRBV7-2 CASSPRRQGNTGELFF
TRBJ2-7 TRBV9 CASIGYEQYF
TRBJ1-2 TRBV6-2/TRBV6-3 CASSFLYGYTF